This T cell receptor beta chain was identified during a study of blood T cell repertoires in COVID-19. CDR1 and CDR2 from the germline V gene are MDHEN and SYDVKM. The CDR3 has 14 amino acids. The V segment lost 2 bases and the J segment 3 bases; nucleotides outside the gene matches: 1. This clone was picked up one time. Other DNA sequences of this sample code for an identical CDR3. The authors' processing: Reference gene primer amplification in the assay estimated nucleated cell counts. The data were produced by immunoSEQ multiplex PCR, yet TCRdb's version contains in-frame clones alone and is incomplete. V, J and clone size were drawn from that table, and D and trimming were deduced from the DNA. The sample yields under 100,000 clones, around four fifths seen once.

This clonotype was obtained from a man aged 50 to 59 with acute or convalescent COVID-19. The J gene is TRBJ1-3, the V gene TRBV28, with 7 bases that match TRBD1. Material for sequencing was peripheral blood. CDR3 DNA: TGTGCCAGCAGTTTAGACAGGGTTGGAAACACCATATATTTT. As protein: CASSLDRVGNTIYF.